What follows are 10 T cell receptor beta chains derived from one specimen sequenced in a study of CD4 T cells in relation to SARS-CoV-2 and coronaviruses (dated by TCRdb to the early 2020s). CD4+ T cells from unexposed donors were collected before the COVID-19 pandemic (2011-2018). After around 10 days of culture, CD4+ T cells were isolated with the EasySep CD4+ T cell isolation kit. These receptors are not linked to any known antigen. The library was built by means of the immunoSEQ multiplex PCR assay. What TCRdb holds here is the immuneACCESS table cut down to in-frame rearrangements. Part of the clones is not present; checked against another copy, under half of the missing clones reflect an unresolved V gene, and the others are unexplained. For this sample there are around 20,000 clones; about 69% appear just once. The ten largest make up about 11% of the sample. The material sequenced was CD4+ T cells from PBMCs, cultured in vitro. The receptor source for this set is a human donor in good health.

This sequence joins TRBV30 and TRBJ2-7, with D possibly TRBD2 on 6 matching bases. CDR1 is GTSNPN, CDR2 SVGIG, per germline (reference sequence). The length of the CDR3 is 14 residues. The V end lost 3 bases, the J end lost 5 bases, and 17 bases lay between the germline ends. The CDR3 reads CAWRVAVGGHEQYF. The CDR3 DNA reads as TGTGCCTGGAGGGTTGCCGTGGGAGGCCACGAGCAGTACTTC.

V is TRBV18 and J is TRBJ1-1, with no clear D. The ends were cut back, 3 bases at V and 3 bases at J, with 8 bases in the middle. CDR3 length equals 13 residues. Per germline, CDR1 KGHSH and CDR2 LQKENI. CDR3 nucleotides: TGTGCCAGCTCACCCGGGATTGACACTGAAGCTTTCTTT. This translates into CASSPGIDTEAFF.

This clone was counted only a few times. This CDR3 reads CASSQLREYEQYF. CDR3 DNA sequence: TGTGCCAGCAGCCAGTTGCGGGAGTACGAGCAGTACTTC. The genes are TRBV3-1 (or the pseudogene TRBV3-2) and TRBJ2-7, with 7 bases matching TRBD2. V shed 3 bases, J shed 4 bases, and the junction held 3 bases outside the gene matches. Germline assignment: CDR1 LGHDT and CDR2 YNNKEL (reference sequence). The CDR3 extends over 13 amino acids.

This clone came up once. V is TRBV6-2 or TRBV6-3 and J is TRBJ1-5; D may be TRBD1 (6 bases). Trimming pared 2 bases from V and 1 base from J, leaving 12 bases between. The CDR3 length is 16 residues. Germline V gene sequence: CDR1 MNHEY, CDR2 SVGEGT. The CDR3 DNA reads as TGTGCCAGCAGTTACGGTTATGGGACAAGCAATCAGCCCCAGCATTTT. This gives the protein CASSYGYGTSNQPQHF.

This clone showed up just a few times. CDR3 in amino acids: CASSGFGGVGSYNEQFF. The CDR3 DNA sequence: TGTGCCAGCAGTGGTTTCGGCGGGGTAGGCTCCTACAATGAGCAGTTCTTC. V gene TRBV25-1 combines with J gene TRBJ2-1, with a weak D call TRBD2 (6 bases). The CDR3 runs to 17 residues. V lost 4 bases and J 0 bases, leaving 16 bases between the germline ends. CDR1 and CDR2 (germline): MGHDK, SYGVNS.

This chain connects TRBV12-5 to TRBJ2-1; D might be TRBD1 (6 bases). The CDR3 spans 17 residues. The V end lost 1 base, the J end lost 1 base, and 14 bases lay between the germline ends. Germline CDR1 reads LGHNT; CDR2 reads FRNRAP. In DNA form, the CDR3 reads TGTGCTAGTGGTTTGGGAAGGGACACAGCATCCTACAATGAGCAGTTCTTC. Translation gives CASGLGRDTASYNEQFF.

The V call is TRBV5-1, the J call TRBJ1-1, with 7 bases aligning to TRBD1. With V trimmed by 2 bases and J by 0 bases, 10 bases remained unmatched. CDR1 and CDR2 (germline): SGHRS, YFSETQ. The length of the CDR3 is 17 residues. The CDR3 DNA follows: TGCGCCAGCAGCTTCAACAGGGGAAGGGATTTGAACACTGAAGCTTTCTTT. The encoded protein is CASSFNRGRDLNTEAFF. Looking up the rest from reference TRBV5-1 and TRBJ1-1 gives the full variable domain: KAGVTQTPRYLIKTRGQQVTLSCSPISGHRSVSWYQQTPGQGLQFLFEYFSETQRNKGNFPGRFSGRQFSNSRSEMNVSTLELGDSALYLCASSFNRGRDLNTEAFFGQGTRLTVV.

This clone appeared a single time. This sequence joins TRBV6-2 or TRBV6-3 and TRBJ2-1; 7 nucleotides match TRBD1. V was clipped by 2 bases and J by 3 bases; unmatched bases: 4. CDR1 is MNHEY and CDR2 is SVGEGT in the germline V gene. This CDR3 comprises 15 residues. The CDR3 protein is CASSYGDSHYNEQFF. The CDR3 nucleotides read TGTGCCAGCAGTTACGGGGACAGTCACTACAATGAGCAGTTCTTC.

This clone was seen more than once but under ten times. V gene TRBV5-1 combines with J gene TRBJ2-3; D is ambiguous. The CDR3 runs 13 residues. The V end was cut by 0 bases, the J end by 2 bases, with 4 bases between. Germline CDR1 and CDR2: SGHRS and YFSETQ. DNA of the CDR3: TGCGCCAGCAGCTTGGACAACACAGATACGCAGTATTTT. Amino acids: CASSLDNTDTQYF.

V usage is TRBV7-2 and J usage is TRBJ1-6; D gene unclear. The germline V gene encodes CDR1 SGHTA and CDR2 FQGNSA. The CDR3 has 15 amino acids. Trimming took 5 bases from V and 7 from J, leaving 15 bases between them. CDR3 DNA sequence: TGTGCCAGCAGCCAGGACCCCTTCGGGAATTCACCCCTCCACTTT. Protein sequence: CASSQDPFGNSPLHF.